The clone carrying this T cell receptor (beta chain) was counted only a few times. Its cognate antigen is unknown. This specimen comes from a study of early T cells in non-severe SARS-CoV-2 infection. For the study at large: Alpha and beta chains were unpaired, from unsorted whole-blood bulk RNA.

Molecules of cDNA were individually given unique molecular identifiers that were attached to them. TCRdb re-analysed the 5' RACE reads in MiXCR, keeping a single row per CDR3 protein. The profile shows some 70,000 distinct CDR3 sequences, approximately 10% of them singletons. This CDR3 contains 20 residues. Trimming cost V 3 bases and J 0 bases; bases outside gene matches: 8. Germline CDR1 is ENHRY and CDR2 is SYGVKD. Findings of the study overall: VDJdb matching favored anti-spike CD8 responses, missing private and CD4 specificities.

This TCR was recovered from an adult who was a healthcare worker with PCR-confirmed SARS-CoV-2 infection or an uninfected control (not recorded which). Sequencing was done on a sample of whole blood. The chain links TRBV10-3 to TRBJ2-1; 16 nucleotides match TRBD2. DNA of the CDR3: TGTGCCATCAGTGAACCGGCGGGACTAGCGGGAGGGATCTCCTACAATGAGCAGTTCTTC. Its translation is CAISEPAGLAGGISYNEQFF.